These T cell receptor beta chains were read from a single sample in a study of shared T cell receptors in the human thymus. Measured with immunoSEQ multiplex PCR; TCRdb has only the in-frame clones, and not every one. The table records hundreds of thousands of clones, 87% of them present only once. This sample was also put to use in a study of human thymus T cells.

The source material was thymocytes. These receptors were collected from a boy younger than two with a congenital heart defect. The CDR3 runs from the conserved cysteine through the conserved F or W. The D gene is left open where the match is weak. For some rows the clone size is stated as once, few or many, or as a class when expanded; others skip it.

v_call: TRBV28
clone_size: -
d_call: -
j_call: TRBJ1-5
cdr3_aa: CASSLFGRSNQPQHF
cdr3_nt: TGTGCCAGCAGTTTATTTGGCAGAAGCAATCAGCCCCAGCATTTT

v_call: TRBV4-1
clone_size: -
d_call: TRBD1
j_call: TRBJ1-1
cdr3_aa: CASSQVRNKPGQGMNTEAFF
cdr3_nt: TGCGCCAGCAGCCAAGTTCGTAATAAACCGGGACAGGGGATGAACACTGAAGCTTTCTTT

v_call: TRBV19
clone_size: -
d_call: -
j_call: TRBJ1-5
cdr3_aa: CASSISIRQVNQPQHF
cdr3_nt: TGTGCCAGTAGTATTTCGATCCGACAGGTGAATCAGCCCCAGCATTTT

v_call: TRBV6-5
clone_size: -
d_call: -
j_call: TRBJ2-7
cdr3_aa: CASSYSRGNYEQYF
cdr3_nt: TGTGCCAGCAGTTACTCACGGGGGAACTACGAGCAGTACTTC

v_call: TRBV4-1
clone_size: -
d_call: TRBD1
j_call: TRBJ2-2
cdr3_aa: CASSRDRGLNTGELFF
cdr3_nt: TGCGCCAGCAGCCGAGACAGGGGTCTTAACACCGGGGAGCTGTTTTTT

v_call: TRBV29-1
clone_size: -
d_call: TRBD2
j_call: TRBJ2-2
cdr3_aa: CSVEVAGLTGELFF
cdr3_nt: TGCAGCGTTGAAGTAGCGGGGTTAACCGGGGAGCTGTTTTTT

v_call: TRBV6-5
clone_size: -
d_call: TRBD1
j_call: TRBJ1-3
cdr3_aa: CASSYRTGSGNTIYF
cdr3_nt: TGTGCCAGCAGTTACCGGACAGGCTCTGGAAACACCATATATTTT

v_call: TRBV19
clone_size: -
d_call: -
j_call: TRBJ1-2
cdr3_aa: CASSSPGHPQGYGYTF
cdr3_nt: TGTGCCAGTTCGTCGCCGGGACACCCGCAAGGTTATGGCTACACCTTC

v_call: TRBV28
clone_size: -
d_call: -
j_call: TRBJ2-3
cdr3_aa: CASRTQLGFGVEKGGDTQYF
cdr3_nt: TGTGCCAGCAGGACTCAACTAGGTTTCGGTGTTGAGAAAGGAGGGGATACGCAGTATTTT

v_call: TRBV15
clone_size: -
d_call: -
j_call: TRBJ1-1
cdr3_aa: CATSRDLGGGTLKGLNTEAFF
cdr3_nt: TGTGCCACCAGCAGAGATCTTGGGGGGGGGACTCTCAAGGGATTGAACACTGAAGCTTTCTTT

v_call: TRBV7-9
clone_size: -
d_call: TRBD1
j_call: TRBJ1-4
cdr3_aa: CASSSRQGEVNEKLFF
cdr3_nt: TGTGCCAGCAGCTCCAGACAGGGGGAGGTTAATGAAAAACTGTTTTTT

v_call: TRBV28
clone_size: few
d_call: TRBD2
j_call: TRBJ2-3
cdr3_aa: CASSLFKASGSTDTQYF
cdr3_nt: TGTGCCAGCAGTTTATTCAAGGCTAGCGGAAGCACAGATACGCAGTATTTT

v_call: TRBV19
clone_size: -
d_call: -
j_call: TRBJ1-1
cdr3_aa: CASSPRTANTEAFF
cdr3_nt: TGTGCCAGTAGCCCTAGGACAGCGAACACTGAAGCTTTCTTT

v_call: TRBV4-2
clone_size: once
d_call: -
j_call: TRBJ2-1
cdr3_aa: CASSQDFVMVSGSSYNEQFF
cdr3_nt: TGTGCCAGCAGCCAAGATTTCGTAATGGTTAGCGGAAGCTCCTACAATGAGCAGTTCTTC

v_call: TRBV25-1
clone_size: -
d_call: -
j_call: TRBJ2-5
cdr3_aa: CASSDLREQYF
cdr3_nt: TGTGCCAGCAGTGATCTCCGTGAGCAGTACTTC

v_call: TRBV4-3
clone_size: -
d_call: TRBD2
j_call: TRBJ2-1
cdr3_aa: CASSQKGREGGPQFF
cdr3_nt: TGCGCCAGCAGCCAAAAGGGGCGGGAGGGGGGCCCGCAGTTCTTC

v_call: TRBV11-2
clone_size: -
d_call: -
j_call: TRBJ2-5
cdr3_aa: CASSLGGGGGPLETQYF
cdr3_nt: TGTGCCAGCAGCTTAGGGGGAGGGGGAGGACCTTTGGAGACCCAGTACTTC

v_call: TRBV2
clone_size: -
d_call: -
j_call: TRBJ1-5
cdr3_aa: CASSALQGTGCQPQHF
cdr3_nt: TGTGCCAGCAGTGCCTTACAGGGAACCGGCTGTCAGCCCCAGCATTTT

v_call: TRBV28
clone_size: -
d_call: TRBD1
j_call: TRBJ1-4
cdr3_aa: CASSWAGTGANEKLFF
cdr3_nt: TGTGCCAGCAGTTGGGCCGGGACAGGGGCTAATGAAAAACTGTTTTTT

v_call: TRBV27
clone_size: -
d_call: TRBD1
j_call: TRBJ1-3
cdr3_aa: CASKPLGTGSSGNTIYF
cdr3_nt: TGTGCCAGCAAGCCGCTGGGGACAGGAAGCTCTGGAAACACCATATATTTT

v_call: TRBV4-2
clone_size: -
d_call: -
j_call: TRBJ1-1
cdr3_aa: CASSQTTPRGTEAFF
cdr3_nt: TGTGCCAGCAGCCAAACGACTCCCCGTGGCACTGAAGCTTTCTTT

v_call: TRBV4-3
clone_size: -
d_call: -
j_call: TRBJ2-4
cdr3_aa: CASSRSREGAKNIQYF
cdr3_nt: TGCGCCAGCAGCCGGAGTCGGGAAGGGGCCAAAAACATTCAGTACTTC

v_call: TRBV28
clone_size: once
d_call: -
j_call: TRBJ2-5
cdr3_aa: CASSWGDRQWETQYF
cdr3_nt: TGTGCCAGCAGTTGGGGGGACAGACAATGGGAGACCCAGTACTTC

v_call: TRBV10-2
clone_size: -
d_call: -
j_call: TRBJ1-1
cdr3_aa: CASSPGHTPRRAFF
cdr3_nt: TGCGCCAGCAGCCCGGGACATACCCCCCGTAGAGCTTTCTTT

v_call: TRBV28
clone_size: -
d_call: -
j_call: TRBJ1-5
cdr3_aa: CASSSVNNQPQHF
cdr3_nt: TGTGCCAGCAGTTCCGTAAACAATCAGCCCCAGCATTTT

v_call: TRBV4-3
clone_size: -
d_call: TRBD2
j_call: TRBJ2-5
cdr3_aa: CASSQFGTSRETQYF
cdr3_nt: TGCGCCAGCAGCCAGTTTGGGACTAGCAGAGAGACCCAGTACTTC

v_call: TRBV5-6
clone_size: -
d_call: -
j_call: TRBJ1-1
cdr3_aa: CASSATGNEAFF
cdr3_nt: TGTGCCAGCAGCGCTACAGGGAATGAAGCTTTCTTT

v_call: TRBV25-1
clone_size: -
d_call: -
j_call: TRBJ2-3
cdr3_aa: CASSEEPYRSTDTQYF
cdr3_nt: TGTGCCAGCAGTGAAGAACCCTACCGTAGCACAGATACGCAGTATTTT

v_call: TRBV13
clone_size: -
d_call: TRBD2
j_call: TRBJ2-1
cdr3_aa: CASNRAGALVSYNEQFF
cdr3_nt: TGTGCCAGCAATAGAGCGGGAGCTTTGGTTTCCTACAATGAGCAGTTCTTC

v_call: TRBV4-2
clone_size: -
d_call: TRBD1
j_call: TRBJ2-7
cdr3_aa: CASSQDQQGNEQYF
cdr3_nt: TGTGCCAGCAGCCAAGATCAACAGGGGAACGAGCAGTACTTC

v_call: TRBV25-1
clone_size: -
d_call: -
j_call: TRBJ1-1
cdr3_aa: CASTRQTEAFF
cdr3_nt: TGTGCCAGCACCCGACAGACTGAAGCTTTCTTT

v_call: TRBV28
clone_size: once
d_call: -
j_call: TRBJ1-2
cdr3_aa: CASSLKNRDIVRYGYTF
cdr3_nt: TGTGCCAGCAGTTTAAAGAACCGGGACATCGTTCGATATGGCTACACCTTC

v_call: TRBV6-5
clone_size: -
d_call: -
j_call: TRBJ1-2
cdr3_aa: CASSPFRASGYTF
cdr3_nt: TGTGCCAGCAGCCCTTTCAGGGCGAGCGGCTACACCTTC

v_call: TRBV30
clone_size: -
d_call: TRBD2
j_call: TRBJ2-5
cdr3_aa: CAWRGTSGFRETQYF
cdr3_nt: TGTGCCTGGAGGGGGACTAGCGGTTTCCGAGAGACCCAGTACTTC

v_call: TRBV6-1
clone_size: -
d_call: TRBD1
j_call: TRBJ1-2
cdr3_aa: CASSEARNLDRGLRFYGYTF
cdr3_nt: TGTGCCAGCAGTGAAGCGCGTAACCTGGACAGGGGGCTAAGATTCTATGGCTACACCTTC

v_call: TRBV7-2
clone_size: -
d_call: TRBD1
j_call: TRBJ1-1
cdr3_aa: CASSQPHRGTEAFF
cdr3_nt: TGTGCCAGCAGCCAGCCTCACAGGGGTACTGAAGCTTTCTTT

v_call: TRBV25-1
clone_size: once
d_call: TRBD1
j_call: TRBJ2-5
cdr3_aa: CASSEGDRDREETQYF
cdr3_nt: TGTGCCAGCAGTGAAGGGGACCGGGACAGGGAAGAGACCCAGTACTTC

v_call: TRBV10-3
clone_size: -
d_call: -
j_call: TRBJ1-1
cdr3_aa: CAISDLQGRNGFTEPATEAFF
cdr3_nt: TGTGCCATCAGTGACCTACAGGGCAGGAATGGGTTTACGGAGCCTGCAACTGAAGCTTTCTTT

v_call: TRBV5-1
clone_size: -
d_call: TRBD1
j_call: TRBJ1-3
cdr3_aa: CASSDPGTVDSGNTIYF
cdr3_nt: TGCGCCAGCAGCGACCCCGGGACAGTGGACTCTGGAAACACCATATATTTT

v_call: TRBV4-3
clone_size: -
d_call: TRBD1
j_call: TRBJ1-2
cdr3_aa: CASSQDRDTGDGYGYTF
cdr3_nt: TGCGCCAGCAGCCAAGATCGGGATACAGGGGACGGCTATGGCTACACCTTC

v_call: TRBV14
clone_size: -
d_call: -
j_call: TRBJ2-1
cdr3_aa: CASSQVGGGGAGLYNEQFF
cdr3_nt: TGTGCCAGCAGCCAAGTTGGTGGCGGGGGCGCTGGTTTGTACAATGAGCAGTTCTTC

v_call: TRBV11-2
clone_size: -
d_call: TRBD1
j_call: TRBJ2-7
cdr3_aa: CASSRQGRRSSYEQYF
cdr3_nt: TGTGCCAGCAGTAGACAGGGGCGAAGGAGCTCCTACGAGCAGTACTTC

v_call: TRBV9
clone_size: -
d_call: -
j_call: TRBJ2-3
cdr3_aa: CASSVGRVNTDTQYF
cdr3_nt: TGTGCCAGCAGCGTCGGCAGGGTTAACACAGATACGCAGTATTTT

v_call: TRBV30
clone_size: -
d_call: TRBD1
j_call: TRBJ2-2
cdr3_aa: CAWTTSGTENTGELFF
cdr3_nt: TGTGCCTGGACCACGTCCGGGACAGAGAACACCGGGGAGCTGTTTTTT

v_call: TRBV5-1
clone_size: -
d_call: TRBD2
j_call: TRBJ2-1
cdr3_aa: CATSGGDYNEQFF
cdr3_nt: TGCGCCACCAGCGGGGGGGATTACAATGAGCAGTTCTTC

v_call: TRBV30
clone_size: -
d_call: -
j_call: TRBJ1-6
cdr3_aa: CAWRLRGQNNSPLHF
cdr3_nt: TGTGCCTGGAGGCTTCGGGGACAAAATAATTCCCCCCTCCACTTT